The 29 T cell receptor beta chains reported below all come from one sample, sequenced in a study of T cell changes during pregnancy in multiple sclerosis. Profiled with immunoSEQ multiplex PCR; TCRdb holds only in-frame clones, not every one. This repertoire shows around 53,000 clones, 90% found once; its top ten account for approximately 3%. This specimen was CD8+ T cells from peripheral blood mononuclear cells, taken before pregnancy. Every receptor here comes from a female donor with multiple sclerosis, enrolled in a pregnancy study.

This chain joins TRBV6-5 and TRBJ1-2, with 7 bases aligning to TRBD1. This CDR3 spans 15 amino acids. V gave up 5 bases and J gave up 2 bases; unmatched junction bases: 8. The V gene's germline CDR1 is MNHEY and CDR2 SVGAGI. CDR3: CASSPGTAKNYGYTF. The CDR3 DNA is TGTGCCAGCAGTCCCGGGACAGCCAAGAACTATGGCTACACCTTC.

J is TRBJ1-2 and V is TRBV5-4; 7 bases match TRBD1. Germline V lookup: CDR1 SGHNT, CDR2 YYREEE (reference sequence). The CDR3 has 15 amino acids. The junction had 13 bases not matched to a gene; V was cut back by 4 bases and J by 7 bases. In DNA form, the CDR3 reads TGTGCCAGCAGCAACGTACAGGGGAGCCTAACTGGCTACACCTTC. Translated: CASSNVQGSLTGYTF.

J is TRBJ1-3 and V is TRBV5-6; weak D call: TRBD1 (5 bases). The CDR3 runs to 15 residues. Germline V gene data show CDR1 as SGHDT and CDR2 as YYEEEE. The V and J ends lost 4 bases and 3 bases respectively, with 14 bases between them. This CDR3 is CASSPPADSGNTIYF. DNA of the CDR3: TGTGCCAGCAGCCCCCCCGCCGACAGTGGAAACACCATATATTTT. The whole variable domain, filled in from reference TRBV5-6 and TRBJ1-3, reads DAGVTQSPTHLIKTRGQQVTLRCSPKSGHDTVSWYQQALGQGPQFIFQYYEEEERQRGNFPDRFSGHQFPNYSSELNVNALLLGDSALYLCASSPPADSGNTIYFGEGSWLTVV.

V and J are TRBV11-2 and TRBJ2-3, with 11 bases identical to TRBD1. V dropped 5 bases and J dropped 11; count of bases not matched to a gene: 6. Germline V lookup: CDR1 SGHAT, CDR2 FQNNGV. The length of the CDR3 is 13 residues. The CDR3 bases are TGTGCCAGCAGCCTGGGGACAGGGGGATTGCAGTATTTT. It is translated as CASSLGTGGLQYF. The whole variable domain, remainder taken from reference TRBV11-2 and TRBJ2-3, is EAGVAQSPRYKIIEKRQSVAFWCNPISGHATLYWYQQILGQGPKLLIQFQNNGVVDDSQLPKDRFSAERLKGVDSTLKIQPAKLEDSAVYLCASSLGTGGLQYFGPGTRLTVL.

V is TRBV4-3 and J is TRBJ2-1; 11 bases are a match to TRBD2. V trimming: 2 bases; J trimming: 4 bases; junction bases outside the gene matches: 7. CDR1 and CDR2 from the germline V gene are LGHNA and YSLEER. The CDR3 totals 17 residues. CDR3 nucleotide sequence: TGCGCCAGCAGCCAACTAGCGGGGGGCTCCACTTACAATGAGCAGTTCTTC. It encodes CASSQLAGGSTYNEQFF.

This chain joins TRBV6-1 and TRBJ1-2; TRBD1 matches at 8 bases. The germline V gene has CDR1 MNHNS and CDR2 SASEGT. The CDR3 has 13 amino acids. With V trimmed by 4 bases and J by 2 bases, 0 bases remained unmatched. The CDR3 coding sequence is TGTGCCAGCAGTGGGACAGGGAACTATGGCTACACCTTC. It specifies CASSGTGNYGYTF.

The V call is TRBV9, the J call TRBJ1-1, with TRBD1 as a possible D gene (6 bases). CDR1 SGDLS and CDR2 YYNGEE come from the germline V gene. The CDR3 sequence is 15 residues long. V was cut by 2 bases and J by 1 base, with 12 bases left in between. The CDR3 bases are TGTGCCAGCAGCGTTGTTCAGGGGCGGAACACTGAAGCTTTCTTT. Translation: CASSVVQGRNTEAFF.

J is TRBJ1-5 and V is TRBV13; D is undetermined. Germline V CDR1 and CDR2: PRHDT, FYEKMQ (reference sequence). The CDR3 sequence is 17 residues long. The V end was cut by 0 bases, the J end by 0 bases, with 12 bases between. Here the CDR3 reads CASSLGRRDYSNQPQHF. In DNA form, the CDR3 reads TGTGCCAGCAGCTTAGGTAGGAGGGATTATAGCAATCAGCCCCAGCATTTT.

V is TRBV19 and J is TRBJ1-5, with D possibly matching TRBD1 (5 bases). Germline loops: CDR1 LNHDA, CDR2 SQIVND (reference sequence). The CDR3 consists of 15 residues. Between the trimmed V and J ends, which lost 2 bases and 3 bases, there was a span of 11 bases. CDR3 nucleotide sequence: TGTGCCAGTAGTATACGCAGGGAAGTCAATCAGCCCCAGCATTTT. Protein product: CASSIRREVNQPQHF. Looking up the rest from reference TRBV19 and TRBJ1-5 gives the full variable domain: DGGITQSPKYLFRKEGQNVTLSCEQNLNHDAMYWYRQDPGQGLRLIYYSQIVNDFQKGDIAEGYSVSREKKESFPLTVTSAQKNPTAFYLCASSIRREVNQPQHFGDGTRLSIL.

The CDR3 DNA reads as TGTGCCAGCAGCCCCAGCGGGGGGGCCGCAGATACGCAGTATTTT. This gives the protein CASSPSGGAADTQYF. The chain links TRBV9 to TRBJ2-3, with 10 bases that match TRBD2. Germline trimming cut 4 bases from V and 4 bases from J; bases unmatched to any gene: 6. The CDR3 has 15 residues. Germline values: CDR1 SGDLS, CDR2 YYNGEE. Supplemented by reference TRBV9 and TRBJ2-3, the full variable domain reads DSGVTQTPKHLITATGQRVTLRCSPRSGDLSVYWYQQSLDQGLQFLIQYYNGEERAKGNILERFSAQQFPDLHSELNLSSLELGDSALYFCASSPSGGAADTQYFGPGTRLTVL.

This clone has a count of ten or more. The genes are TRBV19 and TRBJ2-3, with TRBD2 as a possible D gene (6 bases). With 10 bases removed from V and 2 bases from J, the gap between germline ends came to 19 bases. CDR3 length: 15 amino acids. The germline CDR1 and CDR2 sequences are LNHDA and SQIVND (reference sequence). The CDR3 DNA reads as TGTGCCACCCGCCGACGGGACTTCCACACAGATACGCAGTATTTT. It translates to CATRRRDFHTDTQYF.

This sequence joins TRBV11-2 and TRBJ2-7, with D perhaps TRBD2 (7 bases). Trimming took off 3 bases at V and 4 bases at J, with 16 bases between the two ends. Germline-derived CDR1 and CDR2 are SGHAT and FQNNGV. The CDR3 consists of 15 residues. The CDR3 DNA sequence: TGTGCCAGCAGCTTCGATCGGGGGGCGGGATACGAGCAGTACTTC. Translation gives CASSFDRGAGYEQYF. Full variable domain (remainder filled in from reference TRBV11-2 and TRBJ2-7): EAGVAQSPRYKIIEKRQSVAFWCNPISGHATLYWYQQILGQGPKLLIQFQNNGVVDDSQLPKDRFSAERLKGVDSTLKIQPAKLEDSAVYLCASSFDRGAGYEQYFGPGTRLTVT.

J is TRBJ2-7 and V is TRBV7-8, with 7 positions matching TRBD1. V dropped 3 bases and J dropped 2; count of bases not matched to a gene: 1. Germline CDR1 is SGHVS and CDR2 is FQNEAQ. This CDR3 is built from 13 residues. The CDR3 DNA reads TGTGCCAGCAGCTTGCAGGGGGCCTACGAGCAGTACTTC. Translating it yields CASSLQGAYEQYF.

The V gene is TRBV7-2, the J gene TRBJ2-7; maybe TRBD2 (5 bases). The CDR3 has 14 residues. Germline lookup yields CDR1 SGHTA and CDR2 FQGNSA. The germline V and J ends were trimmed by 4 bases and 1 base, with 11 bases remaining between them. The CDR3 nucleotides are TGTGCCAGCAGCTCAAACGACTATTCCTACGAGCAGTACTTC. Residues: CASSSNDYSYEQYF.

V gene TRBV29-1 combines with J gene TRBJ1-5; D might be TRBD1 (6 bases). V lost 7 bases and J 3 bases, leaving 13 bases between the germline ends. CDR1 SQVTM and CDR2 ANQGSEA come from the germline V gene. This CDR3 is 13 amino acids long. CDR3: CSALDSFNQPQHF. The CDR3 DNA reads TGCAGCGCGCTGGACAGTTTCAATCAGCCCCAGCATTTT.

The rearrangement joins TRBV6-1 to TRBJ1-1; D may be TRBD1 (6 bases). Germline CDR1 and CDR2: MNHNS and SASEGT. This CDR3 region has 14 residues. Trimming removed 6 bases at V and 6 bases at J, with 17 bases between. CDR3 DNA sequence: TGTGCCAGCAGGGTGGACAGTTCGTCCGCTGAAGCTTTCTTT. Protein: CASRVDSSSAEAFF.

This sequence joins TRBV11-3 and TRBJ2-1; perhaps TRBD1 as D (6 bases). CDR3 length: 13 amino acids. Per the germline V gene, CDR1 is SGHNT and CDR2 is YENEEA. The germline V and J ends were trimmed by 3 bases and 6 bases, with 9 bases remaining between them. This CDR3 reads CASSFGQPNEQFF. CDR3 bases: TGTGCCAGCAGCTTTGGACAGCCCAATGAGCAGTTCTTC.

The J gene is TRBJ2-7, the V gene TRBV9; D uncertain. Trimming pared 0 bases from V and 2 bases from J, leaving 9 bases between. Germline V gene data show CDR1 as SGDLS and CDR2 as YYNGEE. This CDR3 region has 14 residues. The CDR3 DNA reads TGTGCCAGCAGCGTAGTGGCAGTTACCTACGAGCAGTACTTC. Protein: CASSVVAVTYEQYF.

The chain carries TRBV6-5 and TRBJ1-1, with 10 positions matching TRBD1. This CDR3 contains 14 residues. Germline CDR1 MNHEY, CDR2 SVGAGI. The junction had 0 bases not matched to a gene; V was cut back by 4 bases and J by 1 base. The CDR3 DNA sequence: TGTGCCAGCAGTTGGACAGGGGGGAACACTGAAGCTTTCTTT. Amino acids: CASSWTGGNTEAFF.

The V gene is TRBV9, the J gene TRBJ1-5; D gene uncertain. The length of the CDR3 is 14 residues. Germline V gene data show CDR1 as SGDLS and CDR2 as YYNGEE. V was cut by 0 bases and J by 2 bases, with 6 bases left in between. This CDR3 reads CASSVGSGNQPQHF. CDR3 DNA: TGTGCCAGCAGCGTAGGGTCGGGCAATCAGCCCCAGCATTTT.

This clone has only one observation. This chain uses TRBV13 with TRBJ2-7; D may be TRBD2 (5 bases). Germline values: CDR1 PRHDT, CDR2 FYEKMQ (reference sequence). Trimming cost V 0 bases and J 5 bases, with 5 bases left between them. CDR3 length equals 12 residues. CDR3 coding DNA: TGTGCCAGCAGCTTAGGGCGGGACGAGCAGTACTTC. It specifies CASSLGRDEQYF.

Ten or more counts support this clone. The genes are TRBV6-4 and TRBJ2-6, with D possibly being TRBD2 (6 bases). Germline assignment: CDR1 MRHNA and CDR2 SNTAGT. Trimming left V 0 bases short and J 3 bases short, with 6 bases between. The CDR3 length is 15 residues. CDR3 sequence: CASSDSSGGANVLTF. CDR3 DNA: TGTGCCAGCAGTGACTCTAGCGGTGGGGCCAACGTCCTGACTTTC.

The chain employs TRBV4-1 and TRBJ1-1; D call uncertain. There are 16 residues in the CDR3. The V end lost 0 bases, the J end lost 5 bases, and 16 bases lay between the germline ends. CDR1 MGHRA and CDR2 YSYEKL come from the germline V gene. The CDR3 is CASSQDPPGRGTEAFF. In DNA, the CDR3 is TGCGCCAGCAGCCAAGATCCTCCTGGCCGGGGAACTGAAGCTTTCTTT.

The rearrangement joins TRBV4-1 to TRBJ2-7; 8 bases line up with TRBD1. The CDR3 sequence is 14 residues long. The trim removed 1 base at V and 3 bases at J, leaving 2 bases unmatched. Germline V lookup: CDR1 MGHRA, CDR2 YSYEKL. CDR3 protein: CASSQGTGNYEQYF. CDR3 nucleotide sequence: TGCGCCAGCAGCCAAGGGACAGGGAACTACGAGCAGTACTTC.

The chain has TRBV9 and TRBJ1-1; 10 nucleotides match TRBD1. Germline V gene data show CDR1 as SGDLS and CDR2 as YYNGEE. CDR3 length equals 16 residues. V shed 0 bases and J 0 bases; nucleotides not matched to a gene: 2. The CDR3 DNA reads TGTGCCAGCAGCGTAGGACAGGGGGCCGTGAACACTGAAGCTTTCTTT. Its protein product is CASSVGQGAVNTEAFF.

The chain employs TRBV30 and TRBJ1-5; TRBD1 aligns across 9 bases. The CDR3 length is 13 residues. V shed 4 bases and J 4 bases; nucleotides not matched to a gene: 2. The germline CDR1 and CDR2 sequences are GTSNPN and SVGIG (reference sequence). This CDR3 is CAWTTGGNQPQHF. In DNA, the CDR3 is TGTGCCTGGACGACAGGGGGAAATCAGCCCCAGCATTTT. Based on the CDR3 plus reference TRBV30 and TRBJ1-5, the full variable domain is SQTIHQWPATLVQPVGSPLSLECTVEGTSNPNLYWYRQAAGRGLQLLFYSVGIGQISSEVPQNLSASRPQDRQFILSSKKLLLSDSGFYLCAWTTGGNQPQHFGDGTRLSIL.

The genes are TRBV7-3 and TRBJ2-1, with 9 bases matching TRBD2. The V and J ends lost 5 bases and 9 bases, in that order; junction bases with no gene match: 5. The length of the CDR3 is 13 residues. Germline assignment: CDR1 SGHTA and CDR2 FQGTGA. The CDR3: CASSAGGAGEQFF. CDR3 sequence (DNA): TGTGCCAGCAGCGCGGGGGGGGCCGGTGAGCAGTTCTTC. The whole variable domain, remainder taken from reference TRBV7-3 and TRBJ2-1, is GAGVSQTPSNKVTEKGKYVELRCDPISGHTALYWYRQSLGQGPEFLIYFQGTGAADDSGLPNDRFFAVRPEGSVSTLKIQRTERGDSAVYLCASSAGGAGEQFFGPGTRLTVL.

This CDR3 is CASSRNFQGLRDAQYF. The CDR3 DNA is TGTGCCAGCAGCCGAAATTTCCAGGGACTGCGGGATGCGCAGTATTTT. V is TRBV7-6 and J is TRBJ2-3; D is perhaps TRBD2 (6 bases). The CDR3 covers 16 residues. Germline V gene lookup returns CDR1 SGHVS and CDR2 FNYEAQ. Trimming shortened V by 5 bases and J by 10 bases, and 25 bases separated the two germline ends.

This sequence joins TRBV27 and TRBJ2-7; 11 positions agree with TRBD1. The length of the CDR3 is 14 residues. Trimming removed 6 bases from V and 5 bases from J; junction bases left unmatched: 6. Germline values: CDR1 MNHEY, CDR2 SMNVEV (reference sequence). The DNA of the CDR3 is TGTGCCAGCAGGATGGGACAGGGGGTTCACGAGCAGTACTTC. Translated: CASRMGQGVHEQYF.